This TCR beta chain was observed in a study of blood T cell repertoires in COVID-19. The V end was cut by 3 bases, the J end by 2 bases, with 16 bases between. This CDR3 comprises 16 residues. The germline CDR1 and CDR2 sequences are GTSNPN and SVGIG (reference sequence). Authors' methods: By means of reference gene primer amplification, nucleated cell counts were estimated. Repertoires were generated with immunoSEQ multiplex PCR, while TCRdb's copy carries only in-frame clones and drops some. V and J calls and clone size are those listed in that table; D and trimming were worked out from the DNA. The repertoire holds 250,000 to 350,000 clones, roughly 88% seen once, with about 4.1% in the top ten. Participant age was roughly 18 to 100 years, and participants resided in 20 to 30 US areas. Assignments of participants to cohorts depended upon their own reported clinical history. This clone appeared once.

This TCR was sampled from a woman aged 30 to 39 who had recovered from COVID-19. The sample comprised PBMCs or T cells enriched from blood (not recorded which). The rearrangement uses TRBV30 and TRBJ2-2, with D possibly being TRBD1 (6 bases). The CDR3 here is CAWRPQGRGNTGELFF. DNA of the CDR3: TGTGCCTGGAGGCCTCAGGGCAGGGGTAACACCGGGGAGCTGTTTTTT.